The 3 T cell receptor beta chains presented below share a single source sample, sequenced in a study of T cells after yellow fever vaccination. MiXCR, applied by TCRdb to the 5' RACE reads, yields one record per CDR3 protein. Of around 500,000 distinct CDR3 sequences listed, around a fifth are singletons. This sample comprised PBMCs, obtained less than 25 days after the first yellow fever vaccination. The receptor set was obtained from a man aged 18 to 35 who received the YFV17D yellow fever vaccine.

The V and J genes are TRBV9 and TRBJ1-1, with 9 nucleotides matching TRBD1. Germline CDR1 reads SGDLS; CDR2 reads YYNGEE. The CDR3 totals 15 residues. Trimming at V came to 3 bases and at J to 4 bases, leaving 7 bases not matched to a gene. Here the CDR3 DNA reads TGTGCCAGCAGCGCGGGACAGGGAGGGGGCACTGAAGCTTTCTTT. Its protein product is CASSAGQGGGTEAFF.

The chain is built from TRBV3-1 and TRBJ2-1; 9 nucleotides align to TRBD1. V lost 3 bases, J lost 4 bases, and 7 bases stayed unmatched. Germline CDR1 is LGHDT and CDR2 is YNNKEL (reference sequence). The CDR3 is made up of 16 amino acids. CDR3 sequence (DNA): TGTGCCAGCAGCCACCCCACAGGGGGCGCATACAATGAGCAGTTCTTC. Translating it yields CASSHPTGGAYNEQFF.

In its sample, this clonotype was seen a few times. The chain combines TRBV5-6 with TRBJ2-1; no clear D. This CDR3 is 11 amino acids long. V was clipped by 0 bases and J by 10 bases, with 5 bases between them. CDR1 is SGHDT, CDR2 YYEEEE, per germline. CDR3 residues: CASSLAVEQFF. The CDR3 DNA follows: TGTGCCAGCAGCTTGGCCGTGGAGCAGTTCTTC.